The clone carrying this TCR beta chain appeared a few times. Its antigen is not known. V dropped 5 bases and J dropped 5; count of bases not matched to a gene: 12. Germline assignment: CDR1 MDHEN and CDR2 SYDVKM. This CDR3 comprises 15 residues. MiXCR, run by TCRdb on the 5' RACE reads, gives a single entry per CDR3 protein. The sample consists of 35,000 to 50,000 distinct CDR3 sequences, approximately 11% of them appearing once. These data come from a study of CD8 T cells in ankylosing spondylitis. General observations from the study: Within matched ankylosing spondylitis synovial fluid, disease-linked clones were reportedly significantly enriched.

The J gene is TRBJ2-7, the V gene TRBV28, with 7 bases that match TRBD1. The sequence derives from a male donor with ankylosing spondylitis or in good health (not recorded which). The sequenced sample was blood, either unsorted or a sorted T cell fraction (not recorded which). In DNA form, the CDR3 reads TGTGCCAGCAGTCTTTCGGGACAGAAAGGTGACGAGCAGTACTTC. As protein: CASSLSGQKGDEQYF.